Below, 4 T cell receptor beta chains from the same sample are listed, as sequenced in a study of metastatic and nonmetastatic thyroid tumors. All patients were treatment-naive before thyroid surgery. Through MiXCR, TCRdb re-clonotyped the PCR reads. This sample yields tens of thousands of clones, of which roughly 26% are seen a single time; roughly 15% belongs to the top ten. Sequences were obtained from tumor tissue. Receptors were obtained from a female donor with papillary thyroid cancer or a benign thyroid nodule (not recorded which). Some clones in this sample may be carry-over from other donors' samples.

The V and J genes are TRBV6-1 and TRBJ2-7; 8 bases line up with TRBD2. Germline V gene lookup returns CDR1 MNHNS and CDR2 SASEGT. The CDR3 totals 15 residues. V shed 0 bases, J shed 4 bases, and the junction held 5 bases outside the gene matches. The CDR3 DNA is TGTGCCAGCAGTGAAGCTGGCGGGGGGCCTTACGAGCAGTACTTC. This encodes CASSEAGGGPYEQYF.

This clone occurred a few times. The chain joins TRBV6-4 to TRBJ2-1; D remains ambiguous. The CDR3 is made up of 13 amino acids. Germline V lookup: CDR1 MRHNA, CDR2 SNTAGT. The ends were cut back, 6 bases at V and 5 bases at J, with 11 bases in the middle. The CDR3 region has the DNA TGTGCCAGCAGGTCCGGACCCAACAATGAGCAGTTCTTC. Translation: CASRSGPNNEQFF.

As concerns this clone: The germline gene is not matched at one end of the junction; a read error may be the cause. V and J are TRBV5-1 and TRBJ1-4, with 7 bases lining up with TRBD1. CDR3 length: 15 residues. Germline V gene data show CDR1 as SGHRS and CDR2 as YFSETQ. Here the CDR3 DNA reads TGCGCCAGCAGCCCTGGACAGGCGACTAGTGAAAAACTGTTTTTT. This sequence encodes CASSPGQATSEKLFF.

This clone was recorded a few times. Other DNA sequences in the same sample also yield this CDR3. The V and J genes are TRBV20-1 and TRBJ2-7; either TRBD1 or TRBD2 may supply D (5 bases each). CDR1 and CDR2 from the germline V gene are DFQATT and SNEGSKA (reference sequence). The V and J ends lost 4 bases and 3 bases respectively, with 13 bases between them. The CDR3 loop spans 13 amino acids. CDR3 in DNA: TGCAGTGCTAAGGGGAGTCTAGACTACGAGCAGTACTTC. Translation: CSAKGSLDYEQYF.